The 29 T cell receptor beta chains listed next were all sequenced from one sample in a study of blood T cell repertoires in COVID-19. Clones were sequenced by immunoSEQ multiplex PCR, and TCRdb holds only the in-frame ones, with some missing. Of roughly 200,000 clones listed, roughly 88% are singletons. The sequenced material came from PBMCs or T cells enriched from blood (not recorded which). The source is a woman in her twenties or thirties who had recovered from COVID-19.

V is TRBV6-6 and J is TRBJ1-5; 7 bases fit TRBD1. The germline gives CDR1 MNHNY, CDR2 SVGAGI (reference sequence). V was clipped by 5 bases and J by 0 bases; unmatched bases: 13. The CDR3 is 18 residues long. CDR3 in amino acids: CASSHTGVGGYSNQPQHF. The DNA of the CDR3 is TGTGCCAGCAGTCACACAGGGGTAGGGGGTTATAGCAATCAGCCCCAGCATTTT.

This sequence joins TRBV28 and TRBJ2-4; a possible D gene is TRBD2 (6 bases). This CDR3 has 18 residues. Trimming shortened V by 2 bases and J by 7 bases, and 24 bases separated the two germline ends. In germline, CDR1 is MDHEN, CDR2 SYDVKM. This CDR3 reads CASSLGLLQRRGSNIQYF. CDR3 nucleotides: TGTGCCAGCAGTTTAGGCCTGTTACAGAGGCGGGGATCGAACATTCAGTACTTC.

The table lists this clone with a count of one. CDR3 in amino acids: CASSSYPGTSETQYF. The CDR3 DNA follows: TGTGCCAGCAGTTCTTACCCCGGGACTAGCGAGACCCAGTACTTC. The chain has TRBV28 and TRBJ2-5; 9 bases are shared with TRBD2. The CDR3 runs to 15 residues. CDR1 and CDR2 from the germline V gene are MDHEN and SYDVKM. V dropped 4 bases and J dropped 5; count of bases not matched to a gene: 8.

The rearrangement uses TRBV11-2 and TRBJ2-7, with TRBD1 as a possible D gene (6 bases). The CDR3 is 13 residues long. Germline V gene data show CDR1 as SGHAT and CDR2 as FQNNGV. V was shortened by 5 bases and J by 13 bases, with 21 bases between the two germline ends. The DNA for the CDR3 is TGTGCCAGCAGCCCCCAAGACAGGTTGGGTCCATACTTC. This sequence encodes CASSPQDRLGPYF.

V and J are TRBV2 and TRBJ2-7; D is unclear. The germline V and J ends were trimmed by 3 bases and 4 bases, with 4 bases remaining between them. The CDR3 has 11 residues. CDR1 SNHLY and CDR2 FYNNEI come from the germline V gene. The CDR3 DNA reads as TGTGCCAGCAGTGAGACTTACGAGCAGTACTTC. Its translation is CASSETYEQYF. Looking up the rest from reference TRBV2 and TRBJ2-7 gives the full variable domain: EPEVTQTPSHQVTQMGQEVILRCVPISNHLYFYWYRQILGQKVEFLVSFYNNEISEKSEIFDDQFSVERPDGSNFTLKIRSTKLEDSAMYFCASSETYEQYFGPGTRLTVT.

The chain couples TRBV7-8 to TRBJ2-7, with 9 bases fitting TRBD2. Germline V gene lookup returns CDR1 SGHVS and CDR2 FQNEAQ. V shed 1 base and J 4 bases; nucleotides not matched to a gene: 5. The CDR3 consists of 15 residues. CDR3 residues: CASSLVAGGIYEQYF. The CDR3 DNA reads TGTGCCAGCAGCTTAGTTGCGGGAGGGATATACGAGCAGTACTTC.

V gene TRBV3-1 (or the pseudogene TRBV3-2) combines with J gene TRBJ1-5; TRBD1 might be the D (5 bases). The CDR3 consists of 14 residues. V was clipped by 1 base and J by 10 bases, with 14 bases between them. From germline, CDR1 is LGHDT and CDR2 YNNKEL (reference sequence). DNA of the CDR3: TGTGCCAGCAGCCAAGGAGATGGGGGAGGACCCCAGCATTTT. Translated: CASSQGDGGGPQHF.

The rearrangement joins TRBV2 to TRBJ1-1; the D gene is possibly TRBD1 (6 bases). Trimming pared 6 bases from V and 3 bases from J, leaving 8 bases between. Per germline, CDR1 SNHLY and CDR2 FYNNEI. The CDR3 runs 12 residues. This CDR3 reads CASRSGDTEAFF. Written as DNA, the CDR3 is TGTGCCAGCAGGTCAGGGGACACTGAAGCTTTCTTT. The complete variable domain, with remaining parts taken from reference TRBV2 and TRBJ1-1, reads EPEVTQTPSHQVTQMGQEVILRCVPISNHLYFYWYRQILGQKVEFLVSFYNNEISEKSEIFDDQFSVERPDGSNFTLKIRSTKLEDSAMYFCASRSGDTEAFFGQGTRLTVV.

This chain joins TRBV3-1 (or the pseudogene TRBV3-2) and TRBJ1-5; 9 positions agree with TRBD1. V lost 1 base, J lost 6 bases, and 4 bases stayed unmatched. From germline, CDR1 is LGHDT and CDR2 YNNKEL (reference sequence). The CDR3 runs to 15 residues. DNA of the CDR3: TGTGCCAGCAGCCAAGGGGAGACAGGGGGTCAGCCCCAGCATTTT. As protein: CASSQGETGGQPQHF.

The V gene is TRBV7-6, the J gene TRBJ1-5, with TRBD1 as a possible D gene (5 bases). Trimming removed 0 bases at V and 5 bases at J, with 11 bases between. The CDR3 runs 15 residues. Germline V gene lookup returns CDR1 SGHVS and CDR2 FNYEAQ. The CDR3 is CASSLARVKYQPQHF. The CDR3 nucleotides are TGTGCCAGCAGCTTAGCCAGGGTAAAGTATCAGCCCCAGCATTTT.

The CDR3: CASRTTGSETTEAFF. The CDR3 coding sequence is TGTGCCAGCAGGACAACAGGGTCAGAAACGACTGAAGCTTTCTTT. The chain combines TRBV7-9 with TRBJ1-1, with D possibly TRBD1 on 6 matching bases. The CDR3 spans 15 residues. Germline V gives CDR1 SEHNR, CDR2 FQNEAQ (reference sequence). V lost 6 bases and J lost 5, with 19 bases in between.

The rearrangement uses TRBV28 and TRBJ2-7, with D perhaps matching TRBD1 (5 bases). Germline loops: CDR1 MDHEN, CDR2 SYDVKM. The CDR3 is made up of 14 amino acids. V was pared by 8 bases and J by 7 bases, with 21 bases between. The DNA for the CDR3 is TGTGCCAGCGCCCAAAGGGGCAGGGTTAAAGAGCAGTACTTC. As protein: CASAQRGRVKEQYF. Complete variable domain (other parts from reference TRBV28 and TRBJ2-7): DVKVTQSSRYLVKRTGEKVFLECVQDMDHENMFWYRQDPGLGLRLIYFSYDVKMKEKGDIPEGYSVSREKKERFSLILESASTNQTSMYLCASAQRGRVKEQYFGPGTRLTVT.

This chain links TRBV7-9 with TRBJ1-2, with 9 bases aligning to TRBD1. The CDR3 runs to 18 residues. V trimming: 4 bases; J trimming: 3 bases; junction bases outside the gene matches: 15. Germline V gene sequence: CDR1 SEHNR, CDR2 FQNEAQ (reference sequence). As DNA, the CDR3 is TGTGCCAGCAGCTCAATAACCGGGACAGGGCCCGTTTACTATGGCTACACCTTC. It specifies CASSSITGTGPVYYGYTF.

The V and J genes are TRBV24-1 and TRBJ2-1; 7 nucleotides line up with TRBD1. Per germline, CDR1 KGHDR and CDR2 SFDVKD. V dropped 1 base and J dropped 6; count of bases not matched to a gene: 11. The CDR3 is made up of 17 amino acids. The CDR3 sequence: CATSDFPTTGRFNEQFF. CDR3 sequence (DNA): TGTGCCACCAGTGATTTTCCTACGACAGGGAGATTCAATGAGCAGTTCTTC.

The V gene is TRBV3-1 (or the pseudogene TRBV3-2), the J gene TRBJ2-7; unclear D gene. The CDR3 runs to 14 residues. V was shortened by 4 bases and J by 5 bases, with 15 bases between the two germline ends. Germline V gene data show CDR1 as LGHDT and CDR2 as YNNKEL (reference sequence). CDR3 DNA sequence: TGTGCCAGCAGCCCGTCAGTTGATTTCGACGAGCAGTACTTC. As protein: CASSPSVDFDEQYF.

The V and J genes are TRBV9 and TRBJ2-3; D perhaps matches TRBD1 (7 bases). This CDR3 spans 16 amino acids. The germline V gene has CDR1 SGDLS and CDR2 YYNGEE. Deletions cut 2 bases from V and 5 bases from J, with 18 bases between. Here the CDR3 DNA reads TGTGCCAGCAGCGTTGGTGGCCAGGGGGGTGGAGATACGCAGTATTTT. Its translation: CASSVGGQGGGDTQYF.

This clone turned up a few times. V and J are TRBV6-5 and TRBJ2-7; 7 positions match TRBD2. The CDR3 is made up of 13 amino acids. The germline CDR1 and CDR2 sequences are MNHEY and SVGAGI. V was clipped by 2 bases and J by 6 bases; unmatched bases: 4. CDR3 bases: TGTGCCAGCAGTTACGGCGGGAGACGCGAGCAGTACTTC. This codes for CASSYGGRREQYF.

The chain couples TRBV10-3 to TRBJ1-5; 8 bases align to TRBD1. This CDR3 spans 20 amino acids. Germline loops: CDR1 ENHRY, CDR2 SYGVKD. The V gene end was trimmed by 2 bases and the J gene end by 4 bases; junction bases not matched to a gene: 19. The chain's CDR3 is CAISEGAGSAGGILNQPQHF. CDR3 in DNA: TGTGCCATCAGTGAGGGGGCGGGCTCTGCAGGGGGCATCCTTAATCAGCCCCAGCATTTT.

The chain uses TRBV2 and TRBJ2-7, with 9 bases fitting TRBD1. The CDR3 runs 15 residues. The J segment lost 4 bases and the V segment lost 7 bases, leaving 11 bases of the junction unmatched. The germline gives CDR1 SNHLY, CDR2 FYNNEI. CDR3 in DNA: TGTGCCAGCACTTGGACCGGGACAGGGTTATACGAGCAGTACTTC. Translation: CASTWTGTGLYEQYF.

V gene TRBV1 combines with J gene TRBJ1-1; TRBD1 is the table's D call, not checked against the DNA. TRBV1 is annotated as a pseudogene. This CDR3 has 14 residues. The CDR3 DNA reads TGCACCAGCAGCCACAAGGGGGCTGGCGCTGAAGCTTTCTTT. This codes for CTSSHKGAGAEAFF.

The chain carries TRBV19 and TRBJ1-1, with a possible D match to TRBD1 (6 bases). The V gene lost 5 bases and the J gene lost 1 base, with 11 bases spanning the gap. CDR3 size: 14 residues. Germline V CDR1 and CDR2: LNHDA, SQIVND (reference sequence). DNA for the CDR3: TGTGCCAGTAGTCGTGGGGACACGAACACTGAAGCTTTCTTT. Protein: CASSRGDTNTEAFF.

The rearrangement links TRBV9 to TRBJ2-5; TRBD2 matches at 9 bases. The J segment lost 2 bases and the V segment lost 0 bases, leaving 2 bases of the junction unmatched. The CDR3 consists of 15 residues. CDR1 and CDR2 from the germline V gene are SGDLS and YYNGEE. The CDR3 sequence: CASSVASGVQETQYF. The CDR3 DNA reads as TGTGCCAGCAGCGTAGCTAGCGGGGTACAAGAGACCCAGTACTTC. Full variable domain (outside the CDR3, taken from reference TRBV9 and TRBJ2-5): DSGVTQTPKHLITATGQRVTLRCSPRSGDLSVYWYQQSLDQGLQFLIQYYNGEERAKGNILERFSAQQFPDLHSELNLSSLELGDSALYFCASSVASGVQETQYFGPGTRLLVL.

This clone occurred a few times. The V gene is TRBV29-1, the J gene TRBJ2-7; 7 bases match TRBD1. The CDR3 has 12 residues. After removal of 6 bases from V and 2 bases from J, the junction contained 4 bases not matched to a gene. The germline gives CDR1 SQVTM, CDR2 ANQGSEA. The CDR3 loop is CSVAQGAYEQYF. The CDR3 coding sequence is TGCAGCGTCGCTCAGGGGGCCTACGAGCAGTACTTC.

V and J are TRBV20-1 and TRBJ2-1; no definite D call. CDR1 is DFQATT, CDR2 SNEGSKA, per germline (reference sequence). The V end lost 6 bases, the J end lost 4 bases, and 4 bases lay between the germline ends. This CDR3 spans 10 amino acids. The CDR3 DNA reads as TGCAGTGCCTTTTACAATGAGCAGTTCTTC. This translates into CSAFYNEQFF.

The chain employs TRBV5-1 and TRBJ1-4; 7 bases align to TRBD1. V trimming: 4 bases; J trimming: 8 bases; junction bases outside the gene matches: 8. Germline V lookup: CDR1 SGHRS, CDR2 YFSETQ. The CDR3 spans 14 residues. CDR3 amino acids: CASSPGQTDEKLFF. Written as DNA, the CDR3 is TGCGCCAGCAGCCCGGGACAGACGGACGAAAAACTGTTTTTT.

The chain uses TRBV5-1 and TRBJ2-1, with TRBD2 matching over 11 bases. Germline loops: CDR1 SGHRS, CDR2 YFSETQ. V was pared by 5 bases and J by 6 bases, with 4 bases of the junction left unmatched. The length of the CDR3 is 14 residues. CDR3 region: CASRGLAEFNEQFF. CDR3 DNA: TGCGCCAGCAGGGGACTAGCGGAATTCAATGAGCAGTTCTTC.

The rearrangement joins TRBV24-1 to TRBJ2-1; D is possibly TRBD2 (6 bases). Germline V gives CDR1 KGHDR, CDR2 SFDVKD. Deletions cut 4 bases from V and 4 bases from J, with 19 bases between. CDR3 length: 17 residues. The CDR3 bases are TGTGCCACCAGTGACGCTTTTCGGGACTCAAGTTACAATGAGCAGTTCTTC. This codes for CATSDAFRDSSYNEQFF.

The V call is TRBV5-6, the J call TRBJ1-2, with a possible D match to TRBD1 (5 bases). Trimming shortened V by 0 bases and J by 0 bases, and 15 bases separated the two germline ends. The CDR3 has 17 amino acids. Germline V CDR1 and CDR2: SGHDT, YYEEEE. The CDR3 nucleotides are TGTGCCAGCAGCTTGGGGCAGGGATTTTGGACTAACTATGGCTACACCTTC. Translated: CASSLGQGFWTNYGYTF.

This clone was recorded a few times. The genes are TRBV19 and TRBJ2-1, with 13 bases fitting TRBD2. This CDR3 spans 13 amino acids. Germline loops: CDR1 LNHDA, CDR2 SQIVND (reference sequence). V was pared by 6 bases and J by 10 bases, with 3 bases of the junction left unmatched. In DNA, the CDR3 is TGTGCCAGTAGACTAGCGGGAGGGCGGGAGCAGTTCTTC. Its protein product is CASRLAGGREQFF.